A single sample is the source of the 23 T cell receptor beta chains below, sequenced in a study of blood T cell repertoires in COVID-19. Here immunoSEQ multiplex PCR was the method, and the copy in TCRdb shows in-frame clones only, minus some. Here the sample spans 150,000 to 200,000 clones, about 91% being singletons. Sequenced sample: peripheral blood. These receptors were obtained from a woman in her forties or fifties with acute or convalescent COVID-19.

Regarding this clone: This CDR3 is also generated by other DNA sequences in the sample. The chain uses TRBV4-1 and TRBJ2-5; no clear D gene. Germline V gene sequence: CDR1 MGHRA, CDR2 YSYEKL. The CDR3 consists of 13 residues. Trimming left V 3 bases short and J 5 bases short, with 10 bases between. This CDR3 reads CASSQADWETQYF. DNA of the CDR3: TGCGCCAGCAGCCAGGCAGATTGGGAGACCCAGTACTTC.

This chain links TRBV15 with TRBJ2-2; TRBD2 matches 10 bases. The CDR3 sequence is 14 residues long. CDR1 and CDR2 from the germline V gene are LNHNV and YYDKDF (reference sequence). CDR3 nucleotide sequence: TGTGCGGCAGCGGGGGGGTTCAACACCGGGGAGCTGTTTTTT. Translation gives CAAAGGFNTGELFF.

The DNA for the CDR3 is TGTGCCAGCAGCATAGGACAGGGTATGGAGACCCAGTACTTC. Translation gives CASSIGQGMETQYF. The rearrangement uses TRBV7-9 and TRBJ2-5, with TRBD1 identical over 8 bases. The CDR3 runs to 14 residues. Germline CDR1 and CDR2: SEHNR and FQNEAQ (reference sequence). V gave up 5 bases and J gave up 5 bases; unmatched junction bases: 7.

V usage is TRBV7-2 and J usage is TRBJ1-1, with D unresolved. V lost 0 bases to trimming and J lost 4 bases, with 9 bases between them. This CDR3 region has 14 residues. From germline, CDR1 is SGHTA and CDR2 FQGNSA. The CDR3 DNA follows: TGTGCCAGCAGCTTAGCGCCGGGAATCACTGAAGCTTTCTTT. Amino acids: CASSLAPGITEAFF.

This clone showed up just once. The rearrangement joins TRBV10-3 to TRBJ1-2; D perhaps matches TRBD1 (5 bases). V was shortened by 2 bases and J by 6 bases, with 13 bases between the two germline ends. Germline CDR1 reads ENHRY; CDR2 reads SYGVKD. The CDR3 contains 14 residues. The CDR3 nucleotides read TGTGCCATCAGTGAGCGGGGGGACTACCATGGCTACACCTTC. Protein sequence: CAISERGDYHGYTF.

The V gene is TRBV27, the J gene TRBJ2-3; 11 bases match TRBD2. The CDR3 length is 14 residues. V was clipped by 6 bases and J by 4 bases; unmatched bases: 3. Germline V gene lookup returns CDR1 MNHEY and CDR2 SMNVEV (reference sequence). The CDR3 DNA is TGTGCCAGCAGCCAACTAGCGGGGGCAGATACGCAGTATTTT. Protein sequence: CASSQLAGADTQYF.

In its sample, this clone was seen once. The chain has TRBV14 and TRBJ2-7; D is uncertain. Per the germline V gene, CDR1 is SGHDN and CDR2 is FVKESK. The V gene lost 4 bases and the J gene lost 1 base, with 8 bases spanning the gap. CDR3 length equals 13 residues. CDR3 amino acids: CASSLQTSYEQYF. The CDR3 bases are TGTGCCAGCAGCCTCCAAACTTCCTACGAGCAGTACTTC.

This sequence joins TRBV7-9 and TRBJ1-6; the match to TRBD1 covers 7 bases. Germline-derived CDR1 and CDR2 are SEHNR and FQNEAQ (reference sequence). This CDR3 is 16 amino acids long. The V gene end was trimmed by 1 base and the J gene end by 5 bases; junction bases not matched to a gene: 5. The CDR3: CASSLGGGADNSPLHF. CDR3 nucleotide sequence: TGTGCCAGCAGCTTAGGAGGGGGCGCCGATAATTCACCCCTCCACTTT.

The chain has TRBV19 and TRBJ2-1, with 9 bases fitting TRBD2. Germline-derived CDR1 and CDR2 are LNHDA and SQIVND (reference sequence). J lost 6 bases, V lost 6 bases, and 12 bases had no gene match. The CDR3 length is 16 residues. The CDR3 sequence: CASSDVAGAFFNEQFF. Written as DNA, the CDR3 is TGTGCCAGTAGCGACGTAGCGGGAGCCTTTTTCAATGAGCAGTTCTTC. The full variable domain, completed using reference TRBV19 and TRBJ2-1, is DGGITQSPKYLFRKEGQNVTLSCEQNLNHDAMYWYRQDPGQGLRLIYYSQIVNDFQKGDIAEGYSVSREKKESFPLTVTSAQKNPTAFYLCASSDVAGAFFNEQFFGPGTRLTVL.

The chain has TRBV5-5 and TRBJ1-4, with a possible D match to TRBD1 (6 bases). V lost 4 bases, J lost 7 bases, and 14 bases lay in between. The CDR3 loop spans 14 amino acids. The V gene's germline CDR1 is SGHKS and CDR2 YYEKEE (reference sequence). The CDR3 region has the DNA TGTGCCAGCAGCCTACGGGGGGGCGTTGAAAAACTGTTTTTT. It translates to CASSLRGGVEKLFF.

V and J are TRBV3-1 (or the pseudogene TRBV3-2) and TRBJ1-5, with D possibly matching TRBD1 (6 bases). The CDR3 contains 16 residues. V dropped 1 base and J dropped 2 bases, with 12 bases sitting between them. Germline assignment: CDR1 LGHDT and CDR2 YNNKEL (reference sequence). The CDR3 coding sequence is TGTGCCAGCAGCCAAGGCGCAGGGGTACGCAATCAGCCCCAGCATTTT. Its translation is CASSQGAGVRNQPQHF.

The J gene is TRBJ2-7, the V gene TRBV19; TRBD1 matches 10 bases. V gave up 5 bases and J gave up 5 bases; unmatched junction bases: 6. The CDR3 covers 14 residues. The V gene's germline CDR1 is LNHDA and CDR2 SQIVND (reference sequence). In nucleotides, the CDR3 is TGTGCCAGTAGTCCCGGGACAGGGGTCGACGAGCAGTACTTC. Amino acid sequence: CASSPGTGVDEQYF.

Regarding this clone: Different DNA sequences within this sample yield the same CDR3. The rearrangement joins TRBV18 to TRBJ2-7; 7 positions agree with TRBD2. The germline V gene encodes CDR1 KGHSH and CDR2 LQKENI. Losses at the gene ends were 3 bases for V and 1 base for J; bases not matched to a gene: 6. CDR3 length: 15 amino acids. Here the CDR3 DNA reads TGTGCCAGCTCACCGGGGCTAGCGGAGTCCTACGAGCAGTACTTC. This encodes CASSPGLAESYEQYF.

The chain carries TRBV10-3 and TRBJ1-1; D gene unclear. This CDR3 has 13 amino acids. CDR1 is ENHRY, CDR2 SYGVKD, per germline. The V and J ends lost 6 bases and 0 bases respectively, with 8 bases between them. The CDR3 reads CAIRLDMNTEAFF. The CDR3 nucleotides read TGTGCCATCAGACTTGACATGAACACTGAAGCTTTCTTT.

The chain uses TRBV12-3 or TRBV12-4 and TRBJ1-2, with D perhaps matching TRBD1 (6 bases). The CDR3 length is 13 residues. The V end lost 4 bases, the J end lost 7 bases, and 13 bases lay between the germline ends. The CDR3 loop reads CASSYTGKSGYTF. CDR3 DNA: TGTGCCAGCAGTTATACAGGGAAGAGTGGCTACACCTTC.

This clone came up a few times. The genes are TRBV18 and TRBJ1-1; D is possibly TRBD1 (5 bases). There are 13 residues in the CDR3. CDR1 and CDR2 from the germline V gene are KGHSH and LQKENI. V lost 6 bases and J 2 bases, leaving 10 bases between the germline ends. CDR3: CASSTGENTEAFF. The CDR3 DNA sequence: TGTGCCAGCTCCACGGGGGAAAACACTGAAGCTTTCTTT.

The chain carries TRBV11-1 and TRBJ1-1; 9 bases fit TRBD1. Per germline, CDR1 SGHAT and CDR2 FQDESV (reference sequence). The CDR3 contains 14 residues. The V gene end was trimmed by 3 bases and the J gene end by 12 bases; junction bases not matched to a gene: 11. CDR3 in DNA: TGTGCCAGCAGCTTCCTAGGTCCGGGACAGGGTCCTTTCTTT. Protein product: CASSFLGPGQGPFF. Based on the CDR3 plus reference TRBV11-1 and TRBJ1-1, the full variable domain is EAEVAQSPRYKITEKSQAVAFWCDPISGHATLYWYRQILGQGPELLVQFQDESVVDDSQLPKDRFSAERLKGVDSTLKIQPAELGDSAMYLCASSFLGPGQGPFFGQGTRLTVV.

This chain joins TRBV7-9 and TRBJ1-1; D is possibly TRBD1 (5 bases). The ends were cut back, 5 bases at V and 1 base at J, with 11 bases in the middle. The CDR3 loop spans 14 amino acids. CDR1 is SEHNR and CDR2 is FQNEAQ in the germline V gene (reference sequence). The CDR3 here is CASSPSGGNTEAFF. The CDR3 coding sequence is TGTGCCAGCAGCCCCTCCGGGGGGAACACTGAAGCTTTCTTT. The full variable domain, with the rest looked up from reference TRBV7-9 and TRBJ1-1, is DTGVSQNPRHKITKRGQNVTFRCDPISEHNRLYWYRQTLGQGPEFLTYFQNEAQLEKSRLLSDRFSAERPKGSFSTLEIQRTEQGDSAMYLCASSPSGGNTEAFFGQGTRLTVV.

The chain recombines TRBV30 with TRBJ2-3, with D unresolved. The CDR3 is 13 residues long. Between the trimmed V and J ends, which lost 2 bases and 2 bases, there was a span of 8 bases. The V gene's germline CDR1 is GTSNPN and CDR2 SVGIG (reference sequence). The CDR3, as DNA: TGTGCCTGGAGTCACAGCTACACAGATACGCAGTATTTT. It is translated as CAWSHSYTDTQYF.

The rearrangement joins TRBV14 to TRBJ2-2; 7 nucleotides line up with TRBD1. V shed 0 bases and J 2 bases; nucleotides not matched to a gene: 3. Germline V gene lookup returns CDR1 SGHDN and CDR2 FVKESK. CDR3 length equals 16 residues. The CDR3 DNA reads TGTGCCAGCAGCCAAGAAACAGGGGAAAACACCGGGGAGCTGTTTTTT. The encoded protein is CASSQETGENTGELFF.

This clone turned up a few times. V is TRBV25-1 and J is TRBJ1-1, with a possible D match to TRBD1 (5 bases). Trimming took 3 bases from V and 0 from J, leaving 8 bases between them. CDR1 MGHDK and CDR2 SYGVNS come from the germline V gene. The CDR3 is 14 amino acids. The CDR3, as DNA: TGTGCCAGCAGTGACTCGACAGTGAACACTGAAGCTTTCTTT. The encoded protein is CASSDSTVNTEAFF.

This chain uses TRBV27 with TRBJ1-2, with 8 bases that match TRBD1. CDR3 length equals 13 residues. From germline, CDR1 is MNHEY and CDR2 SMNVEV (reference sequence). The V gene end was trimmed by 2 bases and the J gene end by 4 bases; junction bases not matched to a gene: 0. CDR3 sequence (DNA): TGTGCCAGCAGTTTAGGACAGGGCTATGGCTACACCTTC. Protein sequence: CASSLGQGYGYTF.

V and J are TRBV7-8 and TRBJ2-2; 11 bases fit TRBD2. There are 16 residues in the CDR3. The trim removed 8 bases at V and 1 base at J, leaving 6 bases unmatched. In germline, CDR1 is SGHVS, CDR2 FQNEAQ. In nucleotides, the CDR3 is TGTGCCAGCCCGCTTACTAGCGGGAGGAACACCGGGGAGCTGTTTTTT. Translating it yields CASPLTSGRNTGELFF.